The subject of this entry is one T cell receptor (beta chain). The antigen this receptor binds is unknown. The missing conserved phenylalanine or tryptophan at the end of this CDR3 makes a read error likely. This specimen comes from a study of tumor and adjacent non-tumor tissue in lung cancer listed by TCRdb under 2018. For the wider study: By cancer type, the cohort comprised eleven to twelve adenocarcinoma patients, a couple of squamous cell carcinoma patients and 1 small cell lung cancer patient. The approximately 15 enrolled patients, of whom around ten were men and 5 were women, were aged about 30 to 85 years and were diagnosed with TNM stage I to III disease. In total, sequencing yielded some 130 million productive TCRbeta reads, which works out to an average of about 4 million reads per sample. The study compared bulk TCRbeta repertoires from lung tumor tissue and matched distant non-tumor lung tissue of some 14 lung cancer patients. For each patient, one tumor sample and one normal lung sample were taken, giving thirty paired specimens that underwent TCRbeta CDR3 sequencing. The full study reports these points: The methods do not name the sequencing platform or mention unique molecular identifiers. The top 100 clones accounted for a significantly larger cumulative portion of the repertoire in normal lung than in tumor tissue. TCR diversity was significantly higher in younger patients, and greater tumor TCR diversity was associated with shorter overall survival and shorter disease-free survival. Tumor tissue showed significantly greater TCR diversity (inverse Simpson) than normal lung tissue (approximately 400 vs 170, P = 0.0075, Mann-Whitney U test). Only about 15 patients were included in the cohort, and the need for larger samples and more detailed clinical data was noted by the authors. Because peripheral blood was not sequenced, blood TCRbeta repertoires in the lung cancer patients of the study were not examined.

Library creation used multiplex PCR. Sequenced using an Illumina HiSeq 2500. Following protocols modified from ARM-PCR, the researchers constructed TCRbeta libraries through three rounds of nested PCR with primers (Table S4). Before sequencing, PCR products of 200-500 bp were cut from the gel and purified using the QIAquick gel extraction kit. In the authors' own workflow: Reads were cleaned using Trimmomatic, were merged into complete CDR3 sequences using FLASH, and were assigned to V(D)J germline segments using MiTCR. Clonal diversity was calculated as the inverse Simpson's index using VDJtools. In-frame sequences without a premature stop codon were defined as productive reads. The public reads were reprocessed in TCRdb via fastp at Q25 and MiXCR, keeping in-frame beta chains. Records with the same CDR3 protein are collapsed into one entry carrying the most frequent genes and DNA. The V and J calls were determined by TCRdb, not by the authors. The sample data list about 76,000 distinct CDR3 sequences, and more than 80% of these were observed just once. Together, the top ten hold approximately 51% of the sample.

CDR1 and CDR2 were assigned from the germline V gene as SGHNT and YENEEA. The CDR3 numbers 15 amino acids, ends counted. The CDR3 DNA has 45 bases and is translated from base 1. RNA was isolated from bulk, unsorted tissue, and RNA quality was assessed with a NanoDrop ND-1000 and an Agilent 2100. For the normal lung samples, distant non-tumor tissue was collected more than 3 cm away from the tumor edge. The donors were newly diagnosed lung cancer patients admitted for thoracic surgery in China from August to November 2014 who had not received prior chemotherapy. Anyone who had undergone radiotherapy or chemotherapy before, or who had another cancer at the same time, was left out of the study. Surgical tissue pieces of about 1-2.2 cm3 were preserved in RNAlater solution and stored at -80 °C until use.

Input material: distant non-tumor lung tissue. Rearrangement joined TRBV11-3 to TRBJ2-7; there is no confident call for the D gene. The TCR sequence derives from a man aged 60-69 years with non-small cell lung cancer. The CDR3 here reads CANSYRAGLAYEQYI. The DNA is as follows: TGTGCCAACAGCTATCGGGCTGGATTAGCCTACGAGCAGTACATC.